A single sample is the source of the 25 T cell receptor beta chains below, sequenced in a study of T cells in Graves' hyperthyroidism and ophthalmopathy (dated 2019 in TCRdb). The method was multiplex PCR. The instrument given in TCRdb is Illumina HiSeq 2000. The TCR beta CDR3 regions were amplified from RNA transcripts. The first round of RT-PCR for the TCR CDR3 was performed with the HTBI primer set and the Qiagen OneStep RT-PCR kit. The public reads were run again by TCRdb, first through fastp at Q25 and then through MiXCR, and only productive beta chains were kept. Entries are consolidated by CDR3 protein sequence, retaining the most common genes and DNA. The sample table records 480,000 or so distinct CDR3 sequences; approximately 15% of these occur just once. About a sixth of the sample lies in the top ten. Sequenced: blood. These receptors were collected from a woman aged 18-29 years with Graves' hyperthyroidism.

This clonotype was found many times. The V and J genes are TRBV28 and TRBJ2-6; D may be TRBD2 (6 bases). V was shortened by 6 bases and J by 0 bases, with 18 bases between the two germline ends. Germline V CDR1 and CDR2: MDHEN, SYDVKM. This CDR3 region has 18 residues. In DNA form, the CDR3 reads TGTGCCAGCAGCTCTCGGTCGGGGGAATACTCTGGGGCCAACGTCCTGACTTTC. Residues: CASSSRSGEYSGANVLTF. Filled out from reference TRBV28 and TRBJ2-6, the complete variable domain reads DVKVTQSSRYLVKRTGEKVFLECVQDMDHENMFWYRQDPGLGLRLIYFSYDVKMKEKGDIPEGYSVSREKKERFSLILESASTNQTSMYLCASSSRSGEYSGANVLTFGAGSRLTVL.

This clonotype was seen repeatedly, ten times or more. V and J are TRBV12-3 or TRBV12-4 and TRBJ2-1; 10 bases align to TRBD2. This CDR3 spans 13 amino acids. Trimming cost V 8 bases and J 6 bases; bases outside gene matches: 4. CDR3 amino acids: CASGGTSANEQFF. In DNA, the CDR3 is TGTGCCAGCGGGGGGACTAGCGCCAATGAGCAGTTCTTC.

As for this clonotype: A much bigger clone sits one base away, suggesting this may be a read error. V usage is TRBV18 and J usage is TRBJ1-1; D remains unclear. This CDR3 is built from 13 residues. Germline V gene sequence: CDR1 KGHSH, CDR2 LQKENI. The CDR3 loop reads CASSPQKATDAFF. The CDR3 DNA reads TGTGCCAGCTCACCCCAGAAAGCCACTGATGCTTTCTTT.

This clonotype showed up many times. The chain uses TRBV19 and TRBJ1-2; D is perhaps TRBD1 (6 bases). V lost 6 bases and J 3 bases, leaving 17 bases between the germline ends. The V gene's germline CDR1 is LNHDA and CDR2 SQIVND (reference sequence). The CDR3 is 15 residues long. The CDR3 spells CASRARASGDYGYTF. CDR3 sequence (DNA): TGTGCCAGTAGGGCCCGGGCCTCAGGGGACTATGGCTACACCTTC.

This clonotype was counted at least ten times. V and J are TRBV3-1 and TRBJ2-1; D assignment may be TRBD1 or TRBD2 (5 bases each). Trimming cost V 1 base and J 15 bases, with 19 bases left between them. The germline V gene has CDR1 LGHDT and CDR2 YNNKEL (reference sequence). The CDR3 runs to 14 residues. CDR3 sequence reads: CASSQAGDLARTFF. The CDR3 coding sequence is TGTGCCAGCAGCCAAGCTGGGGACCTAGCCCGCACGTTCTTC.

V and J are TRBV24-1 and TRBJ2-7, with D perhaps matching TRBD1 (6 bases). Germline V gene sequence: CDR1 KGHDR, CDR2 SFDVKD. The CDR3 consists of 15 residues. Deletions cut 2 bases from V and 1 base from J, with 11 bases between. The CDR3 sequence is CATSDSGTSSYEQYF. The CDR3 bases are TGTGCCACCAGTGATTCCGGGACATCATCCTACGAGCAGTACTTC.

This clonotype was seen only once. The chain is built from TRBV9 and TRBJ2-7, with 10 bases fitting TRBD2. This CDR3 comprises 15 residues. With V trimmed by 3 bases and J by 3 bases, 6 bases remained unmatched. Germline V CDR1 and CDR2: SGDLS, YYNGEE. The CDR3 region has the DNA TGTGCCAGCAGCGCCCCGGGACTAGCGCACTACGAGCAGTACTTC. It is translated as CASSAPGLAHYEQYF.

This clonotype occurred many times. The CDR3 protein is CAGHRGNPYEQYF. CDR3 nucleotide sequence: TGTGCCGGACACAGGGGAAATCCCTACGAGCAGTACTTC. This chain uses TRBV30 with TRBJ2-7; 7 nucleotides match TRBD1. J was trimmed by 2 bases and V by 8 bases; bases with no gene match: 9. The CDR3 runs to 13 residues. Looked up from germline, CDR1 is GTSNPN and CDR2 is SVGIG (reference sequence).

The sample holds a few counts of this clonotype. CDR3 region: CASSQNKLYSSGNTIYF. The CDR3, as DNA: TGTGCCAGCAGCCAAAACAAGCTCTACAGCTCTGGAAACACCATATATTTT. This chain uses TRBV3-1 with TRBJ1-3; no clear D. The germline gives CDR1 LGHDT, CDR2 YNNKEL (reference sequence). The CDR3 spans 17 residues. Trimming stripped 2 bases from V and 0 bases from J, with 14 bases between.

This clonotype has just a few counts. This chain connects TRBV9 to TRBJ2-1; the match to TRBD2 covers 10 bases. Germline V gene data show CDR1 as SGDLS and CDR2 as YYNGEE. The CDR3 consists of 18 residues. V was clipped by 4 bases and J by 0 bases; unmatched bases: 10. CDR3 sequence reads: CASSLLAGGPSSYNEQFF. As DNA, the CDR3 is TGTGCCAGCAGCCTATTAGCGGGAGGCCCTTCCTCCTACAATGAGCAGTTCTTC.

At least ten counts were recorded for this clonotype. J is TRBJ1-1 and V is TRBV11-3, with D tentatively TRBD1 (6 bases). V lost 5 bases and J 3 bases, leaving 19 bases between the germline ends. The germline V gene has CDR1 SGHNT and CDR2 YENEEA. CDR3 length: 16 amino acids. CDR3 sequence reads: CASSTYRQALDTEAFF. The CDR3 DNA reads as TGTGCCAGCAGCACTTATCGACAGGCTCTGGACACTGAAGCTTTCTTT.

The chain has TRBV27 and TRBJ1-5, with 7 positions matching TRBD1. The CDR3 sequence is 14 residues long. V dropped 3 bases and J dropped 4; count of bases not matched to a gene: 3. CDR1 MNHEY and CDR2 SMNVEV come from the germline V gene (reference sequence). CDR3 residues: CASSFRGGNQPQHF. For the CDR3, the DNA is TGTGCCAGCAGTTTCAGGGGGGGAAATCAGCCCCAGCATTTT.

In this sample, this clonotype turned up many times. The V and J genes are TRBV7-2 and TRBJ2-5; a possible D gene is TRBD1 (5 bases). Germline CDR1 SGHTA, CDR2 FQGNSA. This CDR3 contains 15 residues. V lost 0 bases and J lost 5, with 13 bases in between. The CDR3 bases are TGTGCCAGCAGCTTAGCGCGACAGAAGTGGGAGACCCAGTACTTC. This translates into CASSLARQKWETQYF.

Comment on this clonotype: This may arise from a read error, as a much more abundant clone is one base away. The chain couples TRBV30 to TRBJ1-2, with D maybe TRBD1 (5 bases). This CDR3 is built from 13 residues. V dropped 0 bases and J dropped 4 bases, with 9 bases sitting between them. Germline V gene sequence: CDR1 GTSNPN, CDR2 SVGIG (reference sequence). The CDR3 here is CAWSVQEIYGYTF. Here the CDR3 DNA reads TGTGCCTGGAGTGTACAGGAGATCTATGGCTACACCTTC.

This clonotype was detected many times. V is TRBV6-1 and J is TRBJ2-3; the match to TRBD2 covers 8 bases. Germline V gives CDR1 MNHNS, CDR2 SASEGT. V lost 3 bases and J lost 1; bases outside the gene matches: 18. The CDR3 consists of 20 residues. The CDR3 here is CASSDVFCGRYLIGTDTQYF. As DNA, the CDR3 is TGTGCCAGCAGTGATGTGTTTTGCGGGAGGTACCTTATCGGCACAGATACGCAGTATTTT.

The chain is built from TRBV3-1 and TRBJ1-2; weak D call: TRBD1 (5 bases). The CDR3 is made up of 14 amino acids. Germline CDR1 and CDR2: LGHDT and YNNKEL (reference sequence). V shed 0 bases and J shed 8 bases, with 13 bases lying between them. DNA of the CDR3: TGTGCCAGCAGCCAAGATTGGCAGGGTCGGGGCTACACCTTC. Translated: CASSQDWQGRGYTF.

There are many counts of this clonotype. CDR3 loop: CATVAGTNTLNEQFF. CDR3 coding DNA: TGTGCCACGGTAGCTGGGACTAACACCCTCAATGAGCAGTTCTTC. The V and J genes are TRBV2 and TRBJ2-1, with 7 nucleotides matching TRBD2. The CDR3 covers 15 residues. Germline CDR1 reads SNHLY; CDR2 reads FYNNEI. The J segment lost 6 bases and the V segment lost 10 bases, leaving 15 bases of the junction unmatched.

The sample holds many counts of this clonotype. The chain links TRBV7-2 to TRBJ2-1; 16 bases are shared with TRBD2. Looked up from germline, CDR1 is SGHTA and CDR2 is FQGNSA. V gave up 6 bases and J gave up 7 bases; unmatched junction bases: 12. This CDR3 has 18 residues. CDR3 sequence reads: CASSYRPGLAGGQNEQFF. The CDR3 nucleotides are TGTGCCAGCAGTTATAGACCGGGACTAGCGGGAGGGCAGAATGAGCAGTTCTTC.

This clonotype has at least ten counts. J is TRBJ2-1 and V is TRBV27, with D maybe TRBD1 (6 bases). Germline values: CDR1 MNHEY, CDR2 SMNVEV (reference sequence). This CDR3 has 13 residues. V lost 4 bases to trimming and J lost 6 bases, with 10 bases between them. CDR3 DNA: TGTGCCAGCAGTTACAGGGTGACCAATGAGCAGTTCTTC. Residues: CASSYRVTNEQFF.

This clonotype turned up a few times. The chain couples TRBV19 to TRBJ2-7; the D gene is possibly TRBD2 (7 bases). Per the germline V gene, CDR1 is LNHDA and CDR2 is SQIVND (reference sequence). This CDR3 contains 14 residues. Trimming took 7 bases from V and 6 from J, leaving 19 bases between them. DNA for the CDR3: TGTGCCAGTACCTCCCAAGGGGGGGGGGGCGAGCAGTACTTC. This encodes CASTSQGGGGEQYF.

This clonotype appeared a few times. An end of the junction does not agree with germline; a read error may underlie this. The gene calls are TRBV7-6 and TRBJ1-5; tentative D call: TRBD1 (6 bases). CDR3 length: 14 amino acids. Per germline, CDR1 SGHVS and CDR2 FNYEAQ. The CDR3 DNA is TGTGCCAACAGCTCGGGACAAAATGATCAGCCCCAGCATTTT. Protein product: CANSSGQNDQPQHF. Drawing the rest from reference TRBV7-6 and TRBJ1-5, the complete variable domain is GAGVSQSPRYKVTKRGQDVALRCDPISGHVSLYWYRQALGQGPEFLTYFNYEAQQDKSGLPNDRFSAERPEGSISTLTIQRTEQRDSAMYRCANSSGQNDQPQHFGDGTRLSIL.

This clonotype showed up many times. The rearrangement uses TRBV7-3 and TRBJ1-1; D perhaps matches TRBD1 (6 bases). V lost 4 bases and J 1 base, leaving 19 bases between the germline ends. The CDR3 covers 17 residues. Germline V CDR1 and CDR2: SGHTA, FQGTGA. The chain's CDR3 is CASSSRGGGGTNTEAFF. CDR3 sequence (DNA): TGTGCCAGCAGCTCACGGGGGGGCGGCGGGACGAACACTGAAGCTTTCTTT.

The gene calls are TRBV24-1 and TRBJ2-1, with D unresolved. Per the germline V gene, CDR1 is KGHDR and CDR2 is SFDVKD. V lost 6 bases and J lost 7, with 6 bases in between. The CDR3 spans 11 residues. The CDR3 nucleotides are TGTGCCACCAGTTGGGGTAATGAGCAGTTCTTC. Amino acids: CATSWGNEQFF.

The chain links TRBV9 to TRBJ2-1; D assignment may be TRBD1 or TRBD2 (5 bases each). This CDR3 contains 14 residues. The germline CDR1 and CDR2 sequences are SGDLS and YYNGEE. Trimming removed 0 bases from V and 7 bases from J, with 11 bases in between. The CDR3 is CASSVGGRRNEQFF. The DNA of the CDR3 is TGTGCCAGCAGCGTAGGGGGACGGAGGAATGAGCAGTTCTTC. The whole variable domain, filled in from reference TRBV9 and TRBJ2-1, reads DSGVTQTPKHLITATGQRVTLRCSPRSGDLSVYWYQQSLDQGLQFLIQYYNGEERAKGNILERFSAQQFPDLHSELNLSSLELGDSALYFCASSVGGRRNEQFFGPGTRLTVL.

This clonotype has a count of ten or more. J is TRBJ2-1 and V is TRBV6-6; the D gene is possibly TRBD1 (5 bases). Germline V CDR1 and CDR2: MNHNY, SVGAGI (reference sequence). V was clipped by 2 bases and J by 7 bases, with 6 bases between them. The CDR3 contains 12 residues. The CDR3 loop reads CASSYPGNEQFF. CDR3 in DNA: TGTGCCAGCAGTTACCCAGGGAATGAGCAGTTCTTC.